This T cell receptor beta chain was sequenced during a study of cytomegalovirus exposure and HLA in healthy donors. Researchers ran the PCR with 60 Vbeta and 13 Jbeta primers. Sequenced by immunoSEQ multiplex PCR; TCRdb stores in-frame clones only, minus some. The profile covers about 130,000 clones, with around four fifths appearing a single time and approximately 1.1% taken by the ten largest. CDR1 and CDR2 (germline): GTSNPN, SVGIG (reference sequence). The ends lost 0 bases at V and 7 bases at J; junction bases unmatched: 7. There are 15 residues in the CDR3. The V and J genes are TRBV30 and TRBJ2-1, with TRBD2 matching 9 bases. The clonotype comes from a boy between 10 and 17 years old in good health and CMV-seronegative. The sequenced material came from PBMCs. CDR3 nucleotide sequence: TGTGCCTGGAGTGTGGGGCTAGCGGGAATGAATGAGCAGTTCTTC. Translating gives CAWSVGLAGMNEQFF.